This TCR beta chain was profiled in a study of CD8 T cells in ankylosing spondylitis. CDR3 length: 14 amino acids. Between the trimmed V and J ends, which lost 3 bases and 4 bases, there was a span of 12 bases. CDR1 is SGHTA, CDR2 FQGNSA, per germline. This clonotype was counted only a few times. As yet, its antigen is unknown. Quantitative 5'-RACE was performed with molecular barcodes, and it yielded the TCR beta libraries. MiXCR, applied by TCRdb to the 5' RACE reads, yields one record per CDR3 protein. The sample has some 130,000 distinct CDR3 sequences, 9.3% seen once. Overall study results and limits: A subset of motif variants has previously been described in the synovial fluid and blood of reactive arthritis. Reportedly, disease-linked clones are significantly enriched in ankylosing spondylitis patients' matched synovial fluid. A TCR beta motif of roughly 8 highly homologous variants appeared characteristic of ankylosing spondylitis blood.

Sequencing input: blood, either unsorted or a sorted T cell fraction (not recorded which). The rearrangement links TRBV7-2 to TRBJ1-2, with D unclear. The clonotype was recovered from a male donor with ankylosing spondylitis or in good health (not recorded which). The CDR3 region is CASSLTDVGYGYTF. CDR3 nucleotide sequence: TGTGCCAGCAGCTTGACGGACGTTGGCTATGGCTACACCTTC.